This entry is about one TCR beta chain. This sample was included in a study of blood T cell repertoires in COVID-19. Study-wide background: PBMCs, B-cell-depleted T cells, or T cells provided the cDNA or gDNA that made up the material.

Germline CDR1 and CDR2: SGDLS and YYNGEE. Losses at the gene ends were 0 bases for V and 6 bases for J; bases not matched to a gene: 4. The CDR3 is 14 residues long. In the original workflow: The assay estimated nucleated cells by amplifying reference gene primers. Sequencing used immunoSEQ multiplex PCR; TCRdb keeps in-frame clones, though not all of them. Clonal size and the V and J genes are those of that table, whereas D and trimming came from the DNA. There are over 150,000 clones in the sample; around 86% occur only once, and about 2.5% lies in the top ten. The clonotype originates from a woman of 80 years or more with COVID-19, enrolled during active disease. The sample consisted of peripheral blood. The chain is built from TRBV9 and TRBJ2-3; 7 bases match TRBD2. The DNA of the CDR3 is TGTGCCAGCAGCGTAGTTGGTAGCGGGGATACGCAGTATTTT. The encoded protein is CASSVVGSGDTQYF.